This is a list of T cell receptor beta chains from one sample in a study of blood T cells in healthy people across ages. TCRdb reanalysed the 5' RACE reads using MiXCR and keeps one entry per CDR3 protein. The data hold nearly 800,000 distinct CDR3 sequences, with about 25% observed a single time. These data are also associated with another study on T cells of mothers and their children.

The sequencing sample was made of blood. The receptors stem from a boy between 5 and 17 years old in good health. Each CDR3 is given with its conserved first and last residue. The D gene is left open where the match is weak. Some rows mark clone size as missing; the rest say once, few, many or name a class of expanded clone.

>NA|NA|TRBJ2-1|TRBV9
TGTGCCAGCAGCGTAGGACCCGCCCTCTACAATGAGCAGTTCTTC
CASSVGPALYNEQFF
>NA|NA|TRBJ2-7|TRBV4-1
TGCGCCAGCAGCCAAGAAGGTCGAGGGCCCTACGAGCAGTACTTC
CASSQEGRGPYEQYF
>NA|TRBD1|TRBJ2-2|TRBV7-2
TGTGCCAGCAGCTTATACCCGGACAGGGCCACCGGGGAGCTGTTTTTT
CASSLYPDRATGELFF
>NA|TRBD1|TRBJ2-1|TRBV5-4
TGTGCCAGCAGCTTTATGGACAGGGGGCGGAATGAGCAGTTCTTC
CASSFMDRGRNEQFF
>NA|TRBD1|TRBJ1-6|TRBV7-8
TGTGCCAGCAGCCCGGACAGGGGAGGTTCTTCACCCCTCCACTTT
CASSPDRGGSSPLHF
>few|TRBD2|TRBJ2-1|TRBV20-1
TGCAGTGCTAGGGAGCGGGGGGGCAGAGATGAGCAGTTCTTC
CSARERGGRDEQFF
>NA|NA|TRBJ2-2|TRBV9
TGTGCCAGCAGCTACACCCAGGGGCCTGGAACCGGGGAGCTGTTTTTT
CASSYTQGPGTGELFF
>few|TRBD1|TRBJ1-5|TRBV7-9
TGTGCCAGCAGCTCAGGGGGCACGGGTCAGCCCCAGCATTTT
CASSSGGTGQPQHF
>many|NA|TRBJ1-2|TRBV7-2
TGTGCCAGCAGCTTAACTACAGCCAGCTATGGCTACACCTTC
CASSLTTASYGYTF
>NA|NA|TRBJ2-2|TRBV28
TGTGCCAGCAGCCGAACATCAGGCACCGGGGAGCTGTTTTTT
CASSRTSGTGELFF
>few|TRBD1|TRBJ1-5|TRBV20-1
TGTAGTGCTACCCAGTACACGGGACAGACCAGCAATCAGCCCCAGCATTTT
CSATQYTGQTSNQPQHF
>NA|NA|TRBJ1-1|TRBV5-1
TGCGCCAGCAGCTTGGGGGAGGTCGGGGACACTGAAGCTTTCTTT
CASSLGEVGDTEAFF
>few|NA|TRBJ1-2|TRBV20-1
TGCAGTACAAGCGTGGGGAAAGGCGGCTACACCTTC
CSTSVGKGGYTF
>few|NA|TRBJ1-3|TRBV7-8
TGTGCCAGCAGCATACGGGACGGTACGAACACCATATATTTT
CASSIRDGTNTIYF
>NA|NA|TRBJ2-4|TRBV6-5
TGTGCCAGCAGTCGGGGTCTAGCCTCAAACATTCAGTACTTC
CASSRGLASNIQYF
>NA|NA|TRBJ2-4|TRBV7-9
TGTGCCAGCAGCCCCCTGGAACAGATACTAGCCAAAAACATTCAGTACTTC
CASSPLEQILAKNIQYF
>few|NA|TRBJ2-1|TRBV5-5
TGTGCCAGCAGCCCGGGGTGGGAGAGCTACAATGAGCAGTTCTTC
CASSPGWESYNEQFF
>NA|TRBD1|TRBJ1-5|TRBV2
TGTGCCAGCAGCGTACAGGGGACTCTTATCAATCAGCCCCAGCATTTT
CASSVQGTLINQPQHF
>few|TRBD1|TRBJ1-6|TRBV9
TGTGCCAGCAGCGGCGGGGACAGGGGAAGCTCCTATAATTCACCCCTCCACTTT
CASSGGDRGSSYNSPLHF
>many|TRBD2|TRBJ2-7|TRBV20-1
TGCAGTGCTAGCGGTCAGCGGGAGTTTTGGTACGAGCAGTACTTC
CSASGQREFWYEQYF
>few|TRBD1|TRBJ2-5|TRBV24-1
TGTGCCACCAGTGATTCGGGGACAGCCCAAGAGACCCAGTACTTC
CATSDSGTAQETQYF
>NA|TRBD1|TRBJ2-7|TRBV29-1
TGCAGCGCCCGGGACAGGGTGGCCGAGCAGTACTTC
CSARDRVAEQYF
>few|TRBD1|TRBJ1-6|TRBV10-3
TGTGCCATCAGAGGACAGGGGAGTTCACCCCTCCACTTT
CAIRGQGSSPLHF
>once|TRBD1|TRBJ2-7|TRBV7-9
TGTGCCAGCGGTATCGGGACAGGGGTCGAGCAGTACTTC
CASGIGTGVEQYF
>NA|TRBD1|TRBJ1-5|TRBV9
TGTGCCAGCAGCGGGGACAGAGGCAATCAGCCCCAGCATTTT
CASSGDRGNQPQHF
>few|NA|TRBJ2-7|TRBV2
TGTGCCAGCAGTGAAGCAATGGGGCTGCCCTACGAGCAGTACTTC
CASSEAMGLPYEQYF
>few|NA|TRBJ1-2|TRBV7-2
TGTGCCAGCAGCTTAGCTAGGGGCCAAGCTGGCTACACCTTC
CASSLARGQAGYTF
>few|TRBD1|TRBJ2-5|TRBV12-3/TRBV12-4
TGTGCCAGCAGTTCATATACAGGGGGCGAGACCCAGTACTTC
CASSSYTGGETQYF
>NA|NA|TRBJ2-7|TRBV7-2
TGTGCCAGCAGCTTAGGGGGGTATCTCGGCGAGCAGTACTTC
CASSLGGYLGEQYF
>NA|TRBD1|TRBJ2-2|TRBV24-1
TGTGCCACCAGTGCCCCAACCCGGACAGGGAGCACCGGGGAGCTGTTTTTT
CATSAPTRTGSTGELFF
>NA|TRBD2|TRBJ2-1|TRBV12-3/TRBV12-4
TGTGCCAGCAGTCTCCCATCTAGCGGCTACAATGAGCAGTTCTTC
CASSLPSSGYNEQFF
>NA|TRBD2|TRBJ2-5|TRBV10-3
TGTGCCATCAGTGAAGTAGCGGGGGGCCTAGAGACCCAGTACTTC
CAISEVAGGLETQYF
>NA|NA|TRBJ2-2|TRBV5-1
TGCGCCAGCAGCCTGGCTTCGCGCAGGGAGAACGGGGAGCTGTTTTTT
CASSLASRRENGELFF
>NA|NA|TRBJ2-7|TRBV7-9
TGTGCCGGCAGCTTGGGTCCCGGGGAGAACGAGCAGTACTTC
CAGSLGPGENEQYF
>NA|NA|TRBJ2-1|TRBV5-1
TGCGCCAGCAGCCCGGCCCCCCCGGATCGGGGAGAGCAGTTCTTC
CASSPAPPDRGEQFF
>few|TRBD2|TRBJ2-3|TRBV29-1
TGCAGCGTTGATTCGTGGACCGGGACTAGTGGGAGAGAGGGGTACACAGATACGCAGTATTTT
CSVDSWTGTSGREGYTDTQYF
>NA|NA|TRBJ2-7|TRBV20-1
TGCAGTGCTAGAGATCCCGCCCGACTGCTCTACGAGCAGTACTTC
CSARDPARLLYEQYF
>NA|NA|TRBJ1-6|TRBV5-1
TGCGCCAGCAGCCCCGGGGGGATGTCACCCCTCCACTTT
CASSPGGMSPLHF